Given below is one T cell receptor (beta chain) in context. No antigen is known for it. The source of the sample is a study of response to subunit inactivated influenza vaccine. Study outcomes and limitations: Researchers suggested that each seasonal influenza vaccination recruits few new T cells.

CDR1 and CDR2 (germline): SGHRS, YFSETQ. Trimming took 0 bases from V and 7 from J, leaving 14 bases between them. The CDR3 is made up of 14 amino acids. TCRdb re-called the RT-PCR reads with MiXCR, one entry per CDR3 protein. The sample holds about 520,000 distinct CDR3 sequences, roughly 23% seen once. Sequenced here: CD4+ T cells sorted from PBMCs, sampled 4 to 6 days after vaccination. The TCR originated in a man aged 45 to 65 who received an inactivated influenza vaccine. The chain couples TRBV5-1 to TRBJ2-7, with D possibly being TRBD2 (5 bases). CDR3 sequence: CASSLEGSTGEQYF. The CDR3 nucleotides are TGCGCCAGCAGCTTGGAGGGCTCAACGGGGGAGCAGTACTTC.